This is a list of T cell receptor beta chains from one sample in a study of T cells after yellow fever vaccination. TCRdb used MiXCR to reprocess the 5' RACE reads, holding one entry per CDR3 protein. The table lists about 330,000 distinct CDR3 sequences, about 4% of them singletons. Material: PBMCs, obtained 5 days after the yellow fever booster vaccination. The receptors were sampled from a man younger than 35 who received the YFV17D yellow fever vaccine. CDR3s include the opening cysteine and the closing phenylalanine or tryptophan. The order of the fields is V gene, J gene, D gene, clone size, CDR3 DNA, CDR3 protein. The D gene is left open where the match is weak. A row's size may be missing; if present it is once, few, many or a size class.

v_gene: TRBV15; j_gene: TRBJ1-5; d_gene: -; abundance: -; CDR3nt: TGTGCCACCAGCATCCCCACAGCCCCCTATCAGCCCCAGCATTTT; CDR3aa: CATSIPTAPYQPQHF
v_gene: TRBV7-8; j_gene: TRBJ2-2; d_gene: TRBD1; abundance: many; CDR3nt: TGTGCCAGCACCCAATTACCCGGACAGGGGTTGGCCGGGGAGCTGTTTTTT; CDR3aa: CASTQLPGQGLAGELFF
v_gene: TRBV6-2/TRBV6-3; j_gene: TRBJ1-6; d_gene: -; abundance: few; CDR3nt: TGTGCCAGCAGTTTTCCGGGGACCTCAGGGTCACCCCTCCACTTT; CDR3aa: CASSFPGTSGSPLHF
v_gene: TRBV7-2; j_gene: TRBJ1-1; d_gene: -; abundance: many; CDR3nt: TGTGCCAGCAGCTTTATACACACTGAAGCTTTCTTT; CDR3aa: CASSFIHTEAFF
v_gene: TRBV29-1; j_gene: TRBJ1-1; d_gene: -; abundance: -; CDR3nt: TGCAGCGTTGAGAGGGGGGGCACTGAAGCTTTCTTT; CDR3aa: CSVERGGTEAFF
v_gene: TRBV30; j_gene: TRBJ2-3; d_gene: -; abundance: few; CDR3nt: TGTGCCTGGAGTGTAGGGGGGCCGACACCAGATACGCAGTATTTT; CDR3aa: CAWSVGGPTPDTQYF
v_gene: TRBV7-9; j_gene: TRBJ1-2; d_gene: -; abundance: few; CDR3nt: TGTGCCAGCAGCTCTGAAGGCTACCGGGGCCATGGCTACACCTTC; CDR3aa: CASSSEGYRGHGYTF
v_gene: TRBV27; j_gene: TRBJ1-4; d_gene: -; abundance: -; CDR3nt: TGTGCCAGCAGTCTCCAGGCAGCCTCAATGGGAAAACTGTTTTTT; CDR3aa: CASSLQAASMGKLFF
v_gene: TRBV12-3/TRBV12-4; j_gene: TRBJ1-1; d_gene: TRBD1; abundance: many; CDR3nt: TGTGCCAGCAGCTTCAGGGGGACTGAAGCTTTCTTT; CDR3aa: CASSFRGTEAFF
v_gene: TRBV7-9; j_gene: TRBJ2-4; d_gene: TRBD2; abundance: many; CDR3nt: TGTGCCAGCAGCGCCAGCGGGGGGCTAGCCAAAAACATTCAGTACTTC; CDR3aa: CASSASGGLAKNIQYF
v_gene: TRBV20-1; j_gene: TRBJ1-5; d_gene: -; abundance: few; CDR3nt: TGCAGTGCCACATTTACCAATCAGCCCCAGCATTTT; CDR3aa: CSATFTNQPQHF
v_gene: TRBV7-6; j_gene: TRBJ2-3; d_gene: TRBD2; abundance: -; CDR3nt: TGTGCCAGCAGCTTAATCTTAGCGGGGGGTCCGGATACGCAGTATTTT; CDR3aa: CASSLILAGGPDTQYF
v_gene: TRBV9; j_gene: TRBJ2-3; d_gene: -; abundance: many; CDR3nt: TGTGCCAGCAGCGTCTCAGGGGGCACAGATACGCAGTATTTT; CDR3aa: CASSVSGGTDTQYF
v_gene: TRBV6-2/TRBV6-3; j_gene: TRBJ2-7; d_gene: -; abundance: -; CDR3nt: TGTGCCAGCAGTCCTAGGACTGGTTCCTACGAGCAGTACTTC; CDR3aa: CASSPRTGSYEQYF
v_gene: TRBV3-1; j_gene: TRBJ2-7; d_gene: TRBD2; abundance: many; CDR3nt: TGTGCCAGCAGCCAAGGGAGCGGGGTTTACGAGCAGTACTTC; CDR3aa: CASSQGSGVYEQYF
v_gene: TRBV6-2/TRBV6-3; j_gene: TRBJ1-5; d_gene: TRBD1; abundance: many; CDR3nt: TGTGCCAGCAGGGATACAGGGGGAAATCAGCCCCAGCATTTT; CDR3aa: CASRDTGGNQPQHF
v_gene: TRBV7-7; j_gene: TRBJ1-1; d_gene: -; abundance: many; CDR3nt: TGTGCTAGCAGCTCGACCCAGGGAACTGAAGCTTTCTTT; CDR3aa: CASSSTQGTEAFF
v_gene: TRBV5-1; j_gene: TRBJ2-3; d_gene: -; abundance: -; CDR3nt: TGCGCCAGCAGCTTGGGTTTCGGCACAGATACGCAGTATTTT; CDR3aa: CASSLGFGTDTQYF
v_gene: TRBV2; j_gene: TRBJ2-3; d_gene: TRBD1; abundance: many; CDR3nt: TGTGCCAGCAGTGCGGGACAGGGGAGGGATACGCAGTATTTT; CDR3aa: CASSAGQGRDTQYF
v_gene: TRBV30; j_gene: TRBJ1-5; d_gene: -; abundance: few; CDR3nt: TGTGCCTGGAGCCCCGGCCTCAATCAGCCCCAGCATTTT; CDR3aa: CAWSPGLNQPQHF
v_gene: TRBV5-1; j_gene: TRBJ1-2; d_gene: -; abundance: -; CDR3nt: TGCGCCAGCAGCTTGGTTAGGGGCGATACTAACTATGGCTACACCTTC; CDR3aa: CASSLVRGDTNYGYTF
v_gene: TRBV15; j_gene: TRBJ2-5; d_gene: TRBD2; abundance: -; CDR3nt: TGTGCCACCAGCAGAGGACTAGCGAAAGACCAAGAGACCCAGTACTTC; CDR3aa: CATSRGLAKDQETQYF
v_gene: TRBV29-1; j_gene: TRBJ2-5; d_gene: TRBD1; abundance: few; CDR3nt: TGCAGCGCGGAGACAGGGTGGCAAGAGACCCAGTACTTC; CDR3aa: CSAETGWQETQYF
v_gene: TRBV19; j_gene: TRBJ2-7; d_gene: -; abundance: few; CDR3nt: TGTGCCAGTAGTAACGCTGATCTTGGCGACGAGCAGTACTTC; CDR3aa: CASSNADLGDEQYF
v_gene: TRBV6-5; j_gene: TRBJ1-2; d_gene: -; abundance: many; CDR3nt: TGTGCCAGCAGTAGAGGGACGGGATATGGCTACACCTTC; CDR3aa: CASSRGTGYGYTF
v_gene: TRBV7-8; j_gene: TRBJ2-1; d_gene: -; abundance: -; CDR3nt: TGTGCCAGCAGCTTCGGTGCCGAGCAGTTCTTC; CDR3aa: CASSFGAEQFF
v_gene: TRBV30; j_gene: TRBJ1-5; d_gene: -; abundance: -; CDR3nt: TGTGCCTGGAGTAGGGAGGCTGGACCCCAGCATTTT; CDR3aa: CAWSREAGPQHF